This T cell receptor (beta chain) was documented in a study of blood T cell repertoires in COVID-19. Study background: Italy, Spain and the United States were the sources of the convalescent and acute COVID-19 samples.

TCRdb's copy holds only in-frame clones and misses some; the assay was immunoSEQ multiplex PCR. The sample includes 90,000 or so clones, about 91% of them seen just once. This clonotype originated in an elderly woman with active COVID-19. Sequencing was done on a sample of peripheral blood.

CDR3 DNA: TGTGCCAGCAGCCAACCTCGACTAGCTTACTACGAGCAGTACTTC. Protein sequence: CASSQPRLAYYEQYF. V gene TRBV11-1 combines with J gene TRBJ2-7; 7 positions agree with TRBD2. The CDR3 has 15 amino acids. Germline lookup yields CDR1 SGHAT and CDR2 FQDESV (reference sequence). Germline trimming cut 5 bases from V and 3 bases from J; bases unmatched to any gene: 10.